Each of the 15 T cell receptor beta chains below was sequenced from the same sample in a study of spatial heterogeneity in lung cancer (dated by TCRdb to between 2019 and 2020). Reading the label with the study, this specimen's time point is: sample taken at primary tumor resection. The library relied on 5' RACE. Reads for this sample came from a NextSeq 500. Using fastp at Q25 and MiXCR, TCRdb reprocessed the public reads and kept productive beta chains. Records with the same CDR3 protein are collapsed into one entry carrying the most frequent genes and DNA. For this sample there are about 24,000 distinct CDR3 sequences; roughly 10% appear just once. Jointly, the top ten make up 7.7% of the sample. The study at large found these results: The tumor nonsynonymous mutation count correlated with the number of expanded intratumoral alpha and beta TCRs.

These receptors have no known antigen. Material: lung tumor tissue, obtained at surgery. All receptors derive from a male donor with early-stage non-small cell lung cancer.

This clonotype was seen ten or more times. This sequence joins TRBV19 and TRBJ1-4, with D hard to call. Germline V lookup: CDR1 LNHDA, CDR2 SQIVND (reference sequence). The CDR3 sequence is 11 residues long. The ends were cut back, 2 bases at V and 8 bases at J, with 3 bases in the middle. CDR3 residues: CASSIQEKLFF. CDR3 DNA sequence: TGTGCCAGTAGTATACAGGAAAAACTGTTTTTT.

This clonotype has a count of ten or more. The chain is built from TRBV6-2 or TRBV6-3 and TRBJ1-3; no firm D call. This CDR3 has 15 residues. Looked up from germline, CDR1 is MNHEY and CDR2 is SVGEGT. V shed 7 bases and J shed 0 bases, with 13 bases lying between them. The CDR3 is CASIDGPFSGNTIYF. The DNA for the CDR3 is TGTGCCAGCATCGACGGCCCATTCTCTGGAAACACCATATATTTT.

This clonotype occurred many times. This rearrangement joins TRBV24-1 to TRBJ1-5; D uncertain. The CDR3 has 12 residues. Trimming removed 6 bases from V and 3 bases from J, with 5 bases in between. The germline V gene encodes CDR1 KGHDR and CDR2 SFDVKD. Written as DNA, the CDR3 is TGTGCCACCAGTCGGCTCAATCAGCCCCAGCATTTT. Its translation is CATSRLNQPQHF.

This clonotype has a handful of counts. J is TRBJ2-2 and V is TRBV10-3; the D call may be TRBD1 or TRBD2 (5 bases each). The CDR3 has 13 residues. Germline CDR1 reads ENHRY; CDR2 reads SYGVKD. Trimming took off 4 bases at V and 7 bases at J, with 10 bases between the two ends. CDR3 nucleotide sequence: TGTGCCATCAGTGGAGGGGCGATCGGGGAGCTGTTTTTT. Its translation: CAISGGAIGELFF.

The table lists this clonotype with many counts. The CDR3 here is CASSTLASNEQFF. DNA of the CDR3: TGTGCCAGCAGCACACTAGCGTCAAATGAGCAGTTCTTC. The rearrangement joins TRBV5-4 to TRBJ2-1; 7 bases are shared with TRBD2. This CDR3 has 13 amino acids. In germline, CDR1 is SGHNT, CDR2 YYREEE (reference sequence). The trim removed 4 bases at V and 7 bases at J, leaving 5 bases unmatched.

The chain recombines TRBV20-1 with TRBJ2-3; D is possibly TRBD2 (5 bases). Germline lookup yields CDR1 DFQATT and CDR2 SNEGSKA (reference sequence). Trimming took 5 bases from V and 3 from J, leaving 18 bases between them. The CDR3 has 15 amino acids. This CDR3 is CSAGPLGRETDTQYF. The CDR3 DNA reads as TGCAGTGCTGGCCCACTAGGAAGGGAGACAGATACGCAGTATTTT.

This clonotype is medium-sized (0.01 to 0.1%) by share. V gene TRBV6-2 or TRBV6-3 combines with J gene TRBJ2-5, with D perhaps TRBD2 (6 bases). V was trimmed by 6 bases and J by 6 bases, leaving 23 bases between them. The CDR3 has 16 amino acids. Germline V CDR1 and CDR2: MNHEY, SVGEGT. CDR3 amino acids: CASRAPASDGLKTQYF. DNA for the CDR3: TGTGCCAGCAGAGCCCCGGCTAGCGACGGATTAAAGACCCAGTACTTC.

This clonotype has only a few counts. V gene TRBV7-9 combines with J gene TRBJ1-5, with 8 bases that match TRBD1. J lost 6 bases, V lost 4 bases, and 5 bases had no gene match. The CDR3 contains 14 residues. Germline V gene lookup returns CDR1 SEHNR and CDR2 FQNEAQ (reference sequence). DNA of the CDR3: TGTGCCAGCAGCTCAGCGACAGGGGCTCAGCCCCAGCATTTT. Residues: CASSSATGAQPQHF.

With respect to this clonotype: This sequence may be a read error, since a much larger clone differs from it by one base. The rearrangement links TRBV5-1 to TRBJ2-3; D remains ambiguous. This CDR3 spans 8 amino acids. Germline loops: CDR1 SGHRS, CDR2 YFSETQ. The CDR3 protein is CESGLLYF. The CDR3 DNA reads TGCGAAAGTGGTCTTCTGTATTTT.

The V call is TRBV5-1, the J call TRBJ1-1; D not resolved. The CDR3 consists of 14 residues. Germline values: CDR1 SGHRS, CDR2 YFSETQ. V lost 3 bases, J lost 5 bases, and 14 bases lay in between. As DNA, the CDR3 is TGCGCCAGCAGCTCAGACTTAACACGAACTGAAGCTTTCTTT. Its translation: CASSSDLTRTEAFF.

The chain links TRBV20-1 to TRBJ2-5, with TRBD1 matching 8 bases. V was clipped by 6 bases and J by 5 bases; unmatched bases: 8. CDR3 length: 13 amino acids. Germline CDR1 reads DFQATT; CDR2 reads SNEGSKA (reference sequence). CDR3 protein: CSARQGSLETQYF. The CDR3 nucleotides read TGCAGTGCCAGACAGGGGTCCCTCGAGACCCAGTACTTC.

This clonotype was seen many times. The rearrangement uses TRBV7-9 and TRBJ1-4; 7 positions agree with TRBD1. The junction had 13 bases not matched to a gene; V was cut back by 10 bases and J by 8 bases. There are 14 residues in the CDR3. Looked up from germline, CDR1 is SEHNR and CDR2 is FQNEAQ (reference sequence). The CDR3 loop reads CATETGQMKEKLFF. The CDR3 coding sequence is TGTGCCACCGAGACAGGGCAGATGAAAGAAAAACTGTTTTTT.

This clonotype was seen at least ten times. The rearrangement uses TRBV19 and TRBJ1-3, with 8 bases matching TRBD1. The V and J ends lost 7 bases and 4 bases, in that order; junction bases with no gene match: 3. The CDR3 is 13 residues long. Germline lookup yields CDR1 LNHDA and CDR2 SQIVND (reference sequence). The CDR3 is CASMGTGGNTIYF. The CDR3 DNA reads as TGTGCCAGTATGGGGACAGGAGGAAACACCATATATTTT. Looking up the rest from reference TRBV19 and TRBJ1-3 gives the full variable domain: DGGITQSPKYLFRKEGQNVTLSCEQNLNHDAMYWYRQDPGQGLRLIYYSQIVNDFQKGDIAEGYSVSREKKESFPLTVTSAQKNPTAFYLCASMGTGGNTIYFGEGSWLTVV.

The sample holds a few counts of this clonotype. This rearrangement joins TRBV20-1 to TRBJ2-1; 9 bases agree with TRBD2. Germline CDR1 reads DFQATT; CDR2 reads SNEGSKA (reference sequence). Germline trimming cut 4 bases from V and 5 bases from J; bases unmatched to any gene: 9. The CDR3 loop spans 15 amino acids. CDR3 in DNA: TGCAGTGCTACCCTCAGCGGGGGGAGGCACAATGAGCAGTTCTTC. Translated, it gives CSATLSGGRHNEQFF.

This clonotype occurred many times. This rearrangement joins TRBV6-2 or TRBV6-3 to TRBJ2-3; TRBD1 aligns across 9 bases. Germline CDR1 reads MNHEY; CDR2 reads SVGEGT. J lost 3 bases, V lost 4 bases, and 8 bases had no gene match. This CDR3 comprises 16 residues. CDR3 bases: TGTGCCAGCAGTTTTACCGGGACAGGGAGAACAGATACGCAGTATTTT. Protein product: CASSFTGTGRTDTQYF.